The 18 T cell receptor beta chains below were found in one sample sequenced in a study of OX40 agonist ivuxolimab in advanced cancers. The table came from immunoSEQ multiplex PCR; TCRdb's copy has only in-frame clones and leaves some out. The table records tens of thousands of clones, 80% of them present only once. The input for sequencing was CD4+ or CD8+ T cells sorted from blood, taken in a trial of the OX40 agonist ivuxolimab. These receptors were taken from an adult with an advanced solid tumor such as melanoma, head and neck, liver or kidney cancer.

The chain couples TRBV4-3 to TRBJ2-5; D unclear. The germline V gene encodes CDR1 LGHNA and CDR2 YSLEER. V dropped 0 bases and J dropped 4 bases, with 12 bases sitting between them. There are 15 residues in the CDR3. CDR3 DNA sequence: TGCGCCAGCAGCCAAGATATTGTTGGACGAGAGACCCAGTACTTC. Translation gives CASSQDIVGRETQYF.

V and J are TRBV7-9 and TRBJ1-3; unclear D gene. The germline V and J ends were trimmed by 3 bases and 6 bases, with 12 bases remaining between them. Germline V gene data show CDR1 as SEHNR and CDR2 as FQNEAQ (reference sequence). The CDR3 covers 14 residues. The CDR3 bases are TGTGCCAGCAGCTTTAGGGTAGACGAAAACACCATATATTTT. It translates to CASSFRVDENTIYF.

The chain uses TRBV9 and TRBJ2-7; 9 nucleotides line up with TRBD1. The germline gives CDR1 SGDLS, CDR2 YYNGEE. Trimming took 4 bases from V and 11 from J; bases not matched to a gene: 16. This CDR3 is built from 15 residues. Here the CDR3 reads CASSPHGTGTRFKYF. The CDR3, as DNA: TGTGCCAGCAGCCCCCACGGGACAGGGACCCGGTTTAAGTACTTC.

The chain joins TRBV6-6 to TRBJ2-3; D not resolved. Germline V gene sequence: CDR1 MNHNY, CDR2 SVGAGI (reference sequence). This CDR3 contains 13 residues. Trimming removed 1 base from V and 2 bases from J, with 4 bases in between. The CDR3 is CASSYFDTDTQYF. DNA of the CDR3: TGTGCCAGCAGTTACTTCGACACAGATACGCAGTATTTT.

The chain recombines TRBV4-2 with TRBJ2-2, with TRBD2 identical over 11 bases. The CDR3 has 15 residues. Germline CDR1 and CDR2: LGHNA and YNFKEQ. V was clipped by 0 bases and J by 6 bases; unmatched bases: 0. The CDR3 spells CASSQDSGGAGELFF. As DNA, the CDR3 is TGTGCCAGCAGCCAAGATAGCGGGGGGGCCGGGGAGCTGTTTTTT.

In DNA, the CDR3 is TGTGCCAGCAGACCGGACGGGGACTACGAGCAGTACTTC. Residues: CASRPDGDYEQYF. The chain joins TRBV27 to TRBJ2-7; tentatively, D is TRBD2 (5 bases). V lost 6 bases to trimming and J lost 3 bases, with 12 bases between them. Germline CDR1 reads MNHEY; CDR2 reads SMNVEV (reference sequence). The CDR3 sequence is 13 residues long.

The CDR3: CASSPPGLAGGRAYNEQFF. The DNA for the CDR3 is TGTGCCAGCAGCCCCCCGGGGCTAGCGGGGGGGCGAGCCTACAATGAGCAGTTCTTC. The chain is built from TRBV7-9 and TRBJ2-1; TRBD2 agrees at 12 bases. Germline CDR1 reads SEHNR; CDR2 reads FQNEAQ (reference sequence). J gave up 2 bases and V 5 bases, and 13 bases lay outside the gene matches. The CDR3 consists of 19 residues.

The CDR3 DNA reads as TGCGCCAGCAGCCTAAGGGGTCTTGGACAGGGAAATGAAAAACTGTTTTTT. It codes for CASSLRGLGQGNEKLFF. The chain links TRBV4-3 to TRBJ1-4, with TRBD1 matching over 8 bases. Losses at the gene ends were 4 bases for V and 5 bases for J; bases not matched to a gene: 12. The CDR3 runs 17 residues. Germline-derived CDR1 and CDR2 are LGHNA and YSLEER.

The chain joins TRBV27 to TRBJ2-3; possible D gene TRBD2, 5 bases. This CDR3 has 14 residues. Germline CDR1 and CDR2: MNHEY and SMNVEV (reference sequence). Trimming left V 0 bases short and J 4 bases short, with 8 bases between. The CDR3 reads CASSLSTRSDTQYF. In DNA, the CDR3 is TGTGCCAGCAGTTTATCTACTAGATCAGATACGCAGTATTTT.

The V and J genes are TRBV11-1 and TRBJ1-1, with D unresolved. Germline V gene data show CDR1 as SGHAT and CDR2 as FQDESV (reference sequence). Trimming shortened V by 1 base and J by 4 bases, and 13 bases separated the two germline ends. The CDR3 extends over 15 amino acids. CDR3 sequence: CASSLGFLGSTEAFF. For the CDR3, the DNA is TGTGCCAGCAGCTTAGGATTCCTGGGGAGCACTGAAGCTTTCTTT.

This sequence joins TRBV9 and TRBJ2-6; D possibly corresponds to TRBD2 (5 bases). CDR1 and CDR2 from the germline V gene are SGDLS and YYNGEE. The CDR3 runs to 18 residues. The germline V and J ends were trimmed by 0 bases and 0 bases, with 13 bases remaining between them. This CDR3 reads CASSVANTAGSGANVLTF. The CDR3, as DNA: TGTGCCAGCAGCGTAGCTAACACGGCGGGCTCTGGGGCCAACGTCCTGACTTTC.

J is TRBJ2-7 and V is TRBV4-2; 13 nucleotides line up with TRBD2. CDR3 size: 18 residues. Germline CDR1 and CDR2: LGHNA and YNFKEQ. J was trimmed by 3 bases and V by 1 base; bases with no gene match: 9. CDR3: CASSQGVIGLAGDYEQYF. In nucleotides, the CDR3 is TGTGCCAGCAGCCAAGGGGTTATTGGACTAGCGGGAGACTACGAGCAGTACTTC.

The CDR3 here is CAWSPLRDRPGELFF. DNA of the CDR3: TGTGCCTGGAGCCCCCTCCGGGACAGGCCCGGGGAGCTGTTTTTT. The gene calls are TRBV30 and TRBJ2-2; 8 bases line up with TRBD1. The CDR3 spans 15 residues. Germline assignment: CDR1 GTSNPN and CDR2 SVGIG (reference sequence). Losses at the gene ends were 3 bases for V and 6 bases for J; bases not matched to a gene: 9.

The chain carries TRBV5-1 and TRBJ2-5; TRBD2 is a possible D gene (6 bases). Germline V gives CDR1 SGHRS, CDR2 YFSETQ. With 0 bases removed from V and 5 bases from J, the gap between germline ends came to 11 bases. The CDR3 extends over 14 amino acids. The CDR3 spells CASSLDRLAETQYF. In nucleotides, the CDR3 is TGCGCCAGCAGCTTGGATCGTCTAGCGGAGACCCAGTACTTC. Drawing the rest from reference TRBV5-1 and TRBJ2-5, the complete variable domain is KAGVTQTPRYLIKTRGQQVTLSCSPISGHRSVSWYQQTPGQGLQFLFEYFSETQRNKGNFPGRFSGRQFSNSRSEMNVSTLELGDSALYLCASSLDRLAETQYFGPGTRLLVL.

The V call is TRBV9, the J call TRBJ1-1; TRBD1 aligns across 7 bases. Germline trimming cut 0 bases from V and 5 bases from J; bases unmatched to any gene: 4. The CDR3 contains 14 residues. Germline values: CDR1 SGDLS, CDR2 YYNGEE. The CDR3 nucleotides are TGTGCCAGCAGCGTAGGACAGGGACTTACTGAAGCTTTCTTT. This gives the protein CASSVGQGLTEAFF.

The rearrangement joins TRBV5-1 to TRBJ1-1; D not certain. The CDR3 loop spans 13 amino acids. V was clipped by 4 bases and J by 0 bases, with 7 bases between them. In germline, CDR1 is SGHRS, CDR2 YFSETQ. CDR3 sequence: CASSGDMNTEAFF. The CDR3 nucleotides read TGCGCCAGCAGCGGTGATATGAACACTGAAGCTTTCTTT.

The chain joins TRBV27 to TRBJ2-7; D is unclear. Trimming pared 2 bases from V and 0 bases from J, leaving 11 bases between. CDR3 length: 15 amino acids. Germline V gene lookup returns CDR1 MNHEY and CDR2 SMNVEV (reference sequence). The CDR3 DNA reads TGTGCCAGCAGTTTAATGGGTATGGGCTCCTACGAGCAGTACTTC. This codes for CASSLMGMGSYEQYF.

The chain recombines TRBV11-2 with TRBJ2-1; 7 nucleotides agree with TRBD2. This CDR3 region has 16 residues. Germline values: CDR1 SGHAT, CDR2 FQNNGV. The junction had 6 bases not matched to a gene; V was cut back by 0 bases and J by 4 bases. The CDR3 nucleotides read TGTGCCAGCAGCTTAGAGGCGGGGAGGGTATACAATGAGCAGTTCTTC. This gives the protein CASSLEAGRVYNEQFF.